The sequence of this T cell receptor (beta chain) was determined in a study of blood T cell repertoires in COVID-19. Individuals aged roughly 18 to 100 years were recruited from about two dozen US areas. CDR3 size: 13 residues. In germline, CDR1 is MDHEN, CDR2 SYDVKM. V was clipped by 5 bases and J by 5 bases, with 12 bases between them. Original methodology: Reference gene primer amplification in the assay estimated nucleated cell counts. Sequencing was performed with immunoSEQ multiplex PCR; in TCRdb, only in-frame clones are kept and a portion is missing. V and J calls and clone size follow that table, whereas D and trimming were derived from the DNA. Of 300,000 to 500,000 clones in the sample, roughly 88% are singletons; the top ten hold 0.95% to 1%.

V and J are TRBV28 and TRBJ1-1; maybe TRBD1 (6 bases). This receptor was taken from a woman aged 25 to 39 with acute COVID-19. The sequencing input was PBMCs or T cells enriched from blood (not recorded which). For the CDR3, the DNA is TGTGCCAGCAGTGTTACAGGGCGGACTGAAGCTTTCTTT. It codes for CASSVTGRTEAFF.